This TCR beta chain was retrieved from a study of vaccination and CD4 T cells after COVID-19. Whole-study findings and limits: Spike mono-reactivity marked 304 of 307 vaccine-specific clones in convalescent patients. From a median of roughly 21 to 40, SARS-CoV-2-reactive clonotypes increased, though not significantly.

V lost 2 bases, J lost 2 bases, and 1 base stayed unmatched. From germline, CDR1 is SGHAT and CDR2 FQNNGV. This CDR3 contains 16 residues. Once obtained from cultured CD4+ T cells, the DNA was sequenced using the Oncomine TCR Beta short-read assay. Each CDR3 protein gets one entry after TCRdb re-called the PCR reads with MiXCR. The table records over 15,000 distinct CDR3 sequences, around half of them present only once. This clonotype was seen only once. Its specificity is not known. Treatment in this sample: 10-day PBMC culture with coronavirus spike peptide pools or control peptides (ViraFEST assay). ViraFEST stimulated the growth of antigen-specific T cells using peptide pools and subsequently profiled their TCRs by sequencing.

This TCR derives from a human donor who had recovered from COVID-19. This rearrangement joins TRBV11-2 to TRBJ2-4, with TRBD2 matching over 12 bases. Sequenced here: CD4+ T cells from blood, cultured in vitro, sampled before SARS-CoV-2 vaccination. The CDR3 protein is CASSLTSGRPKNIQYF. The CDR3 region has the DNA TGTGCCAGCAGCTTAACTAGCGGGAGGCCCAAAAACATTCAGTACTTC.